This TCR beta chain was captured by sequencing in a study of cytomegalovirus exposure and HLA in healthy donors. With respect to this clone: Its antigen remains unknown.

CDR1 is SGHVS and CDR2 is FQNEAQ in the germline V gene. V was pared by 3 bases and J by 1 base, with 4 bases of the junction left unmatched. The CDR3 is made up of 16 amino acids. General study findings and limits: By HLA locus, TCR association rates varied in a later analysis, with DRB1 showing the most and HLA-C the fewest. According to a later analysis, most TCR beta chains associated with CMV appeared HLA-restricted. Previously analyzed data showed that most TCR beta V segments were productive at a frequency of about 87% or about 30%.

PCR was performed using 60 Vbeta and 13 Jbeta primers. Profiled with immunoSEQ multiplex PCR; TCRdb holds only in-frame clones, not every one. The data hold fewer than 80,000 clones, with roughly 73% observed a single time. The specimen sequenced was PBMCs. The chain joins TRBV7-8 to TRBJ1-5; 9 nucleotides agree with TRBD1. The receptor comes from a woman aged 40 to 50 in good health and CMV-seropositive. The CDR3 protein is CASSFAGTGSNQPQHF. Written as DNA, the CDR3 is TGTGCCAGCAGCTTCGCCGGGACAGGGAGCAATCAGCCCCAGCATTTT. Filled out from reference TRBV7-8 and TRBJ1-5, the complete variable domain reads GAGVSQSPRYKVAKRGQDVALRCDPISGHVSLFWYQQALGQGPEFLTYFQNEAQLDKSGLPSDRFFAERPEGSVSTLKIQRTQQEDSAVYLCASSFAGTGSNQPQHFGDGTRLSIL.